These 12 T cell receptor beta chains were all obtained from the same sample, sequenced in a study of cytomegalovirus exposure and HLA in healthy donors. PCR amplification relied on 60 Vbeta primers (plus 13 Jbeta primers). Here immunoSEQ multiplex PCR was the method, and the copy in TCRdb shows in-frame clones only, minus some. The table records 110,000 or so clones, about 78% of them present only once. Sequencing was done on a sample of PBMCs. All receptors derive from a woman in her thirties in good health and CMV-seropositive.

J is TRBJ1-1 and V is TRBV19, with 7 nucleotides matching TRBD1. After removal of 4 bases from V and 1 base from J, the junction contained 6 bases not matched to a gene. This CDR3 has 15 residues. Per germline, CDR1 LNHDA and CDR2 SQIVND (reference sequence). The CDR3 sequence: CASSNRGGTNTEAFF. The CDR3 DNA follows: TGTGCCAGTAGTAACCGAGGGGGCACGAACACTGAAGCTTTCTTT.

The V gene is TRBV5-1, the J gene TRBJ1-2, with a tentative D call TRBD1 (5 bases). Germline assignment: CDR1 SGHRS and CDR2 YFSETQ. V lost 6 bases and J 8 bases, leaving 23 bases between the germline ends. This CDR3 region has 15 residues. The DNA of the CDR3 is TGCGCCAGCACCACAGACGGCAGGGCCGATGGAGGCTACACCTTC. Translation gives CASTTDGRADGGYTF.

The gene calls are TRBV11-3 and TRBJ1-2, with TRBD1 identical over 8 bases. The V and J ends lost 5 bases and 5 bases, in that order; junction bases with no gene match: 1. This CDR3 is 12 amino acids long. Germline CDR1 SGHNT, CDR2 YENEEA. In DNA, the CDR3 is TGTGCCAGCAGCGGACAGGGTTATGGCTACACCTTC. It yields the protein CASSGQGYGYTF.

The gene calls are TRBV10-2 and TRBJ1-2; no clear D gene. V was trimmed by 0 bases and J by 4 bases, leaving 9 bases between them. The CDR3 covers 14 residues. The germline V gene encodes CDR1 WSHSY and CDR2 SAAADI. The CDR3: CASSESGETYGYTF. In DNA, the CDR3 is TGCGCCAGCAGTGAGTCTGGGGAGACCTATGGCTACACCTTC.

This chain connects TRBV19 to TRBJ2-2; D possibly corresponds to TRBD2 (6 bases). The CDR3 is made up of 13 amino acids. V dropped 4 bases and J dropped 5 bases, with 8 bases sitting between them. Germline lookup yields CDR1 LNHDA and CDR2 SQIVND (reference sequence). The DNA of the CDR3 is TGTGCCAGTAGTACGCGGGGAACCGGGGAGCTGTTTTTT. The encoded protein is CASSTRGTGELFF. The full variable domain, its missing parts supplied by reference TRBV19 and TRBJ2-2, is DGGITQSPKYLFRKEGQNVTLSCEQNLNHDAMYWYRQDPGQGLRLIYYSQIVNDFQKGDIAEGYSVSREKKESFPLTVTSAQKNPTAFYLCASSTRGTGELFFGEGSRLTVL.

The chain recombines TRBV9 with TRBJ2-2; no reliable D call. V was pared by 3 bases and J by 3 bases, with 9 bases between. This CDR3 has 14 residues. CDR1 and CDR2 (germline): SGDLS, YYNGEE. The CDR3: CASSALPDTGELFF. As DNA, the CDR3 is TGTGCCAGCAGCGCCCTCCCCGACACCGGGGAGCTGTTTTTT.

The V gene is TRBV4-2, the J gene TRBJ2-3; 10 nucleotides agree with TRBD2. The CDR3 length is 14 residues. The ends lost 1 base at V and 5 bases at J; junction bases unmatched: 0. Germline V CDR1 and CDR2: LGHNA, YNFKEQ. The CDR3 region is CASSQGLAGDTQYF. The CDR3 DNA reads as TGTGCCAGCAGCCAAGGACTAGCGGGAGATACGCAGTATTTT.

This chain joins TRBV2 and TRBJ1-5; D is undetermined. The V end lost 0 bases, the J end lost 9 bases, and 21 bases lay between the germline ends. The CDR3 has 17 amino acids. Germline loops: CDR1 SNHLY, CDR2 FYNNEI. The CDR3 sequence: CASSEAVVNSITRPQHF. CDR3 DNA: TGTGCCAGCAGTGAAGCGGTGGTGAACAGTATCACCAGGCCCCAGCATTTT. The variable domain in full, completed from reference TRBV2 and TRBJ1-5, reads EPEVTQTPSHQVTQMGQEVILRCVPISNHLYFYWYRQILGQKVEFLVSFYNNEISEKSEIFDDQFSVERPDGSNFTLKIRSTKLEDSAMYFCASSEAVVNSITRPQHFGDGTRLSIL.

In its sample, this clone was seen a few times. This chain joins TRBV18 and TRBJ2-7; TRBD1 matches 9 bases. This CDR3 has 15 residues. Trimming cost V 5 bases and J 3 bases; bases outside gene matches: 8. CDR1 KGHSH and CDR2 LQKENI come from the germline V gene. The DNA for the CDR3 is TGTGCCAGCTCATACGGGACAGGGATTTACTACGAGCAGTACTTC. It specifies CASSYGTGIYYEQYF.

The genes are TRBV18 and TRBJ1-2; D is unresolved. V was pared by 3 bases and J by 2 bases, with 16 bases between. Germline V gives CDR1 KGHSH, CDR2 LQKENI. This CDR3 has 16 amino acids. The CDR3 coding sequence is TGTGCCAGCTCACCCCGTGACTCGGGAGCCAACTATGGCTACACCTTC. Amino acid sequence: CASSPRDSGANYGYTF.

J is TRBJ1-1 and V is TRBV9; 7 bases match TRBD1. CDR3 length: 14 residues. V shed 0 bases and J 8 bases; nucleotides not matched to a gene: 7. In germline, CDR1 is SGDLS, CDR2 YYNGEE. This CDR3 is CASSVAPLTGEAFF. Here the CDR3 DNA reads TGTGCCAGCAGCGTAGCCCCACTGACAGGGGAAGCTTTCTTT.

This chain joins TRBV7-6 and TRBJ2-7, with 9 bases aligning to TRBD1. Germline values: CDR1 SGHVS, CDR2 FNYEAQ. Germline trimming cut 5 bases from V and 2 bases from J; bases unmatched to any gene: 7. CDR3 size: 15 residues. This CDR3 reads CASSDGTGFAYEQYF. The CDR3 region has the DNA TGTGCCAGCAGCGACGGGACAGGGTTCGCCTACGAGCAGTACTTC.